The 12 T cell receptor beta chains below were found in one sample sequenced in a study of vaccination and CD4 T cells after COVID-19. Sequencing of the DNA from cultured CD4+ T cells was carried out with the Oncomine TCR Beta short-read assay. TCRdb reprocessed the PCR reads with MiXCR, giving one entry per CDR3 protein. The sample records 6,500 to 9,000 distinct CDR3 sequences, about 20% being singletons. Specified treatment: roughly ten-day PBMC culture with coronavirus spike peptide pools or control peptides (ViraFEST assay). Their target antigens are unknown. Sequenced material: CD4+ T cells from blood, cultured in vitro, taken after SARS-CoV-2 vaccination. All receptors derive from a human donor who had recovered from COVID-19.

Comments on this clonotype: A read error is possible here, since a much larger clone lies one base away. CDR3 protein: CSAREGTSSDTQYF. The DNA for the CDR3 is TGCAGTGCTAGAGAGGGGACTAGCTCAGATACGCAGTATTTT. V and J are TRBV20-1 and TRBJ2-3; 9 nucleotides agree with TRBD2. The CDR3 is 14 residues long. Germline lookup yields CDR1 DFQATT and CDR2 SNEGSKA (reference sequence). After removal of 0 bases from V and 4 bases from J, the junction contained 2 bases not matched to a gene.

The J gene is TRBJ2-1, the V gene TRBV28; 13 nucleotides match TRBD2. CDR1 is MDHEN and CDR2 is SYDVKM in the germline V gene. This CDR3 spans 16 amino acids. V trimming: 10 bases; J trimming: 1 base; junction bases outside the gene matches: 7. The CDR3 region has the DNA TGTGCCACCGAACTAGCGGGAGGGTCGTCCTACAATGAGCAGTTCTTC. Its translation is CATELAGGSSYNEQFF. Using reference TRBV28 and TRBJ2-1 for the parts outside the CDR3, the full variable domain is DVKVTQSSRYLVKRTGEKVFLECVQDMDHENMFWYRQDPGLGLRLIYFSYDVKMKEKGDIPEGYSVSREKKERFSLILESASTNQTSMYLCATELAGGSSYNEQFFGPGTRLTVL.

By proportion, this clonotype is medium-sized. This chain uses TRBV7-9 with TRBJ1-2; D call uncertain. Trimming took off 10 bases at V and 3 bases at J, with 12 bases between the two ends. The CDR3 length is 12 residues. Per the germline V gene, CDR1 is SEHNR and CDR2 is FQNEAQ (reference sequence). The CDR3 DNA is TGTGCCACGATGGCCGGAGACTATGGCTACACCTTC. Translating it yields CATMAGDYGYTF.

The chain combines TRBV6-5 with TRBJ1-2; the D is unclear. Trimming removed 4 bases at V and 5 bases at J, with 14 bases between. Germline V CDR1 and CDR2: MNHEY, SVGAGI. The length of the CDR3 is 14 residues. CDR3 sequence: CASSSDGLRYGYTF. The CDR3 nucleotides read TGTGCCAGCAGTTCGGACGGTTTAAGATATGGCTACACCTTC.

The V and J genes are TRBV6-1 and TRBJ2-7; 9 bases are shared with TRBD1. The CDR3 extends over 13 amino acids. V was clipped by 9 bases and J by 3 bases; unmatched bases: 6. Germline-derived CDR1 and CDR2 are MNHNS and SASEGT. The CDR3 sequence: CARITGGFYEQYF. The CDR3 DNA follows: TGTGCCAGAATAACAGGGGGCTTCTACGAGCAGTACTTC.

This clonotype was recorded once. Being one base from a much bigger clone, this may be a read error. V is TRBV6-5 and J is TRBJ2-7; TRBD2 agrees at 7 bases. The V segment lost 6 bases and the J segment 4 bases; nucleotides outside the gene matches: 6. In germline, CDR1 is MNHEY, CDR2 SVGAGI. This CDR3 has 13 amino acids. CDR3 loop: CASSYPGRYEQYF. Written as DNA, the CDR3 is TGTGCCAGCAGCTACCCCGGGAGGTACGAGCAGTACTTC.

By proportion, this clonotype is medium-sized. The V gene is TRBV7-2, the J gene TRBJ1-1; D gene uncertain. The CDR3 sequence is 12 residues long. Trimming took 5 bases from V and 6 from J, leaving 10 bases between them. Germline V gene lookup returns CDR1 SGHTA and CDR2 FQGNSA. The CDR3 region is CASSLESAEAFF. CDR3 sequence (DNA): TGTGCCAGCAGCCTCGAGAGCGCTGAAGCTTTCTTT. The whole variable domain, remainder taken from reference TRBV7-2 and TRBJ1-1, is GAGVSQSPSNKVTEKGKDVELRCDPISGHTALYWYRQSLGQGLEFLIYFQGNSAPDKSGLPSDRFSAERTGGSVSTLTIQRTQQEDSAVYLCASSLESAEAFFGQGTRLTVV.

Within the sample, this clonotype is medium-sized. The chain carries TRBV7-6 and TRBJ2-5, with D possibly TRBD2 on 5 matching bases. CDR1 and CDR2 (germline): SGHVS, FNYEAQ. V gave up 1 base and J gave up 4 bases, with 13 bases separating them. CDR3 length: 15 amino acids. The CDR3 sequence is CASSLVGRGRETQYF. The CDR3 nucleotides are TGTGCCAGCAGCTTAGTTGGACGGGGAAGAGAGACCCAGTACTTC.

This clonotype is medium-sized in the sample. The chain employs TRBV27 and TRBJ2-7; D unresolved. CDR1 and CDR2 from the germline V gene are MNHEY and SMNVEV (reference sequence). This CDR3 comprises 13 residues. V was pared by 5 bases and J by 0 bases, with 8 bases between. The CDR3 nucleotides read TGTGCCAGCAGTCCACGCCCCTCCTACGAGCAGTACTTC. Protein sequence: CASSPRPSYEQYF.

This clonotype is medium-sized (0.01 to 0.1%) within its sample. The chain couples TRBV15 to TRBJ1-6; D is possibly TRBD1 (5 bases). This CDR3 has 14 amino acids. Germline V gene data show CDR1 as LNHNV and CDR2 as YYDKDF (reference sequence). V was clipped by 7 bases and J by 3 bases, with 10 bases between them. The CDR3 is CATKRDLYNSPLHF. The CDR3 DNA reads as TGTGCCACCAAGCGGGACCTCTATAATTCACCCCTCCACTTT.

This clonotype ranks as medium-sized. The chain recombines TRBV28 with TRBJ2-7; 7 bases agree with TRBD2. This CDR3 comprises 13 residues. CDR1 is MDHEN, CDR2 SYDVKM, per germline. Trimming cost V 5 bases and J 4 bases; bases outside gene matches: 5. Written as DNA, the CDR3 is TGTGCCAGCAGTGCCCTAGCGGCTTACGAGCAGTACTTC. Its protein product is CASSALAAYEQYF.

The V gene is TRBV7-9, the J gene TRBJ2-3; D is unresolved. V was pared by 5 bases and J by 3 bases, with 6 bases between. The germline gives CDR1 SEHNR, CDR2 FQNEAQ (reference sequence). There are 12 residues in the CDR3. In nucleotides, the CDR3 is TGTGCCAGCAGCCCTATTACAGATACGCAGTATTTT. Protein sequence: CASSPITDTQYF.